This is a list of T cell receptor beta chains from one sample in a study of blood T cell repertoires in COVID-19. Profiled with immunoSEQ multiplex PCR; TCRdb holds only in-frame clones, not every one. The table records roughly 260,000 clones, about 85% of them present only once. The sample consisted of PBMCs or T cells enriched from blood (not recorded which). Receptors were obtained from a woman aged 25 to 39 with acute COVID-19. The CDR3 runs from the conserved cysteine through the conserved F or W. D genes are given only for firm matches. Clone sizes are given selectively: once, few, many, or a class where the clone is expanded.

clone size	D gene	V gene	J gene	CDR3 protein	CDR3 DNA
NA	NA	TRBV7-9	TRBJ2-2	CASREGGSRTTGELFF	TGTGCCAGCAGGGAGGGCGGCAGTCGGACTACCGGGGAGCTGTTTTTT
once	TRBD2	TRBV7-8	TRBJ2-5	CASSLRLENERGAGETQYF	TGTGCCAGCAGCTTAAGACTAGAGAACGAGCGGGGGGCCGGGGAGACCCAGTACTTC
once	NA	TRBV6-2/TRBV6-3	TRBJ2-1	CASSYTGVNEQFF	TGTGCCAGCAGTTATACGGGAGTAAATGAGCAGTTCTTC
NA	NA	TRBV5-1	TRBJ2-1	CASSLDWDKYNEQFF	TGCGCCAGCAGCTTGGATTGGGACAAGTACAATGAGCAGTTCTTC
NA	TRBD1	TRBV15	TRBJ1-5	CATSRASGGINQPQHF	TGTGCCACCAGCAGAGCCTCAGGGGGTATCAATCAGCCCCAGCATTTT
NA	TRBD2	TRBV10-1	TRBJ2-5	CASSVERGDQETQYF	TGCGCCAGCAGTGTAGAGCGGGGGGACCAAGAGACCCAGTACTTC
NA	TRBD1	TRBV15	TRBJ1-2	CATSRVSGGANYGYTF	TGTGCCACCAGCAGAGTTTCAGGGGGAGCTAACTATGGCTACACCTTC
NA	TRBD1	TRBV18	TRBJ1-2	CASSLKQGAGYGYTF	TGTGCCAGCTCACTTAAACAGGGGGCAGGGTATGGCTACACCTTC
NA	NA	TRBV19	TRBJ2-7	CASSKLLAPARYEQYF	TGTGCCAGTAGTAAACTTCTTGCCCCTGCGAGGTACGAGCAGTACTTC
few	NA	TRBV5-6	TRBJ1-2	CASSHRGSGSIYGYTF	TGTGCCAGCAGCCACCGGGGGTCGGGATCCATCTATGGCTACACCTTC